This TCR beta chain was identified in a study of blood T cell repertoires in COVID-19. Study-level background: Donors in the United States, Italy and Spain gave samples during acute or convalescent COVID-19. PBMCs, B-cell-depleted T cells, or T cells provided the cDNA or gDNA that made up the material.

TCRdb's copy holds only in-frame clones and misses some; the assay was immunoSEQ multiplex PCR. The sample lists roughly 230,000 clones; approximately 84% were seen once. Trimming cost V 4 bases and J 3 bases, with 24 bases left between them. The CDR3 totals 18 residues. Germline values: CDR1 SEHNR, CDR2 FQNEAQ (reference sequence). The sample was peripheral blood. The chain has TRBV7-9 and TRBJ1-1; possible D gene TRBD1, 6 bases. This TCR came from a man in his forties with acute or convalescent COVID-19. CDR3 amino acids: CASSSFPGGERLYTEAFF. The DNA for the CDR3 is TGTGCCAGCAGCTCCTTTCCGGGGGGCGAGAGGTTGTACACTGAAGCTTTCTTT.